This T cell receptor (beta chain) comes out of a study of T cells in Graves' hyperthyroidism and ophthalmopathy. This clonotype came up many times. Lactation, pregnancy, other autoimmune disease or uncontrolled infection led to exclusion of patients. Every diagnosis used clinical symptoms, serum thyroxine and TRAb, thyroid ultrasound and orbital computed tomography. V was pared by 0 bases and J by 4 bases, with 12 bases between. The CDR3 is made up of 14 amino acids. Germline CDR1 and CDR2: GTSNPN and SVGIG (reference sequence). Amplified regions were TCR beta CDR3 sequences from RNA transcripts. A set of HTBI primers served as the primers for a first-round RT-PCR of the TCR CDR3. Each CDR3 protein gets one entry after TCRdb re-called the multiplex PCR reads with MiXCR. This table holds 480,000 or so distinct CDR3 sequences, approximately 15% found once.

Sequencing was done on a sample of blood. The chain combines TRBV30 with TRBJ1-1; D remains unclear. The origin of this receptor is a woman aged 18-35 years with Graves' hyperthyroidism. The chain's CDR3 is CAWSVLAWSTEAFF. CDR3 nucleotides: TGTGCCTGGAGTGTACTGGCTTGGTCCACTGAAGCTTTCTTT.